This is a list of T cell receptor beta chains from one sample in a study of technical replicates of blood from a handful of donors. Sequencing used immunoSEQ multiplex PCR; TCRdb keeps in-frame clones, though not all of them. The sample has 50,000 to 70,000 clones; around 93% are singletons. Material for sequencing was PBMCs. The receptors shown here come from a human donor in good health. Some clones in this sample may be carry-over from other donors' samples. The CDR3 runs from the conserved cysteine through the conserved F or W. D genes are given only for firm matches. The size of a clone is reported for some rows only, either as once, few or many, or as a class for expanded clones.

abundance,d_gene,v_gene,j_gene,CDR3nt,CDR3aa
NA,TRBD1,TRBV7-2,TRBJ1-5,TGTGCCAGCAGCTCCGACGGACAGGAAAATCAGCCCCAGCATTTT,CASSSDGQENQPQHF
NA,TRBD1,TRBV4-3,TRBJ1-1,TGCGCCAGCAGCCAAGATATTTGGCAGGGGGGAACTGAAGCTTTCTTT,CASSQDIWQGGTEAFF
once,TRBD1,TRBV2,TRBJ1-6,TGTGCCAGCAGGACAGGGCCATCACCCCTCCACTTT,CASRTGPSPLHF
NA,NA,TRBV5-6,TRBJ2-1,TGTGCCAGCAGCTTGGATACAGGGAGCTCCTACAATGAGCAGTTCTTC,CASSLDTGSSYNEQFF
NA,TRBD2,TRBV6-1,TRBJ2-7,TGTGCCGGGGCGGGAGACAAAAGCGACGAGCAGTACTTC,CAGAGDKSDEQYF
NA,NA,TRBV23-1,TRBJ2-2,TGCGCCAGCAGTCAATGGCAGGGAGGCACCGGGGAGCTGTTTTTT,CASSQWQGGTGELFF
NA,NA,TRBV7-2,TRBJ2-2,TGTGCCAGCAGCGGCAGGCAGGGGAACACCGGGGAGCTGTTTTTT,CASSGRQGNTGELFF
NA,NA,TRBV30,TRBJ1-2,TGTGCCTGGAACATACGGGAGGCGGCCGGCTACACCTTC,CAWNIREAAGYTF
NA,TRBD1,TRBV7-2,TRBJ1-2,TGTGCCAGCAGCTTGGGTCAGGGGGTCAACTATGGCTACACCTTC,CASSLGQGVNYGYTF
NA,NA,TRBV7-3,TRBJ1-5,TGTGCCAGCAGTACAGGGAGCAATCAGCCCCAGCATTTT,CASSTGSNQPQHF
once,NA,TRBV5-1,TRBJ2-6,TGCGCCACCCACGCGGGACTTGTCGGCTCTGGGGCCAACGTCCTGACTTTC,CATHAGLVGSGANVLTF
NA,TRBD2,TRBV29-1,TRBJ2-7,TGCAGCGTTGGCCTAGCGGGAGGACCCGAGCAGTACTTC,CSVGLAGGPEQYF
NA,TRBD1,TRBV6-5,TRBJ2-7,TGTGCCAGCGGGGACAGCCCCATGTCGTACGAGCAGTACTTC,CASGDSPMSYEQYF
NA,NA,TRBV7-9,TRBJ2-2,TGTGCCAGCAGCCCAACCCGGGACTTCACCGGGGAGCTGTTTTTT,CASSPTRDFTGELFF
NA,NA,TRBV6-6,TRBJ2-1,TGTGCCAGCAGTTACCCCAACAATGAGCAGTTCTTC,CASSYPNNEQFF
once,TRBD1,TRBV5-6,TRBJ1-6,TGTGCCAGCAGCCTGGGACAGGGTGCCAATTCACCCCTCCACTTT,CASSLGQGANSPLHF
NA,NA,TRBV4-1,TRBJ2-3,TGCGCCAGCAGCCATTCCCTCAGGGATCGTTGGGATACGCAGTATTTT,CASSHSLRDRWDTQYF
NA,NA,TRBV18,TRBJ1-2,TGTGCCAGCTCACCAACAGGTATCTATGGCTACACCTTC,CASSPTGIYGYTF
NA,NA,TRBV7-8,TRBJ1-1,TGTGCCAGCAGCTTAGAGGAGAGCACTGAAGCTTTCTTT,CASSLEESTEAFF
NA,NA,TRBV7-8,TRBJ1-3,TGTGCCAGCAGCTTAGACGGGGGGGGGTCTGGAAACACCATATATTTT,CASSLDGGGSGNTIYF
NA,NA,TRBV7-2,TRBJ1-1,TGTGCCAGCAGCTTAGATCAATCCCAGGGGCCTACTTTCTTT,CASSLDQSQGPTFF
NA,NA,TRBV30,TRBJ1-5,TGTGCCTGGAGGCAAAAGGGGGGGTATGGTGATCAGCCCCAGCATTTT,CAWRQKGGYGDQPQHF
NA,NA,TRBV11-2,TRBJ2-3,TGTGCCAGCAGCCATAGGGTGGGGGCCGATACGCAGTATTTT,CASSHRVGADTQYF
once,NA,TRBV4-2,TRBJ1-1,TGTGCCAGCAGCCAGATTAACAGGGCAAACACTGAAGCTTTCTTT,CASSQINRANTEAFF
NA,TRBD2,TRBV11-3,TRBJ2-1,TGTGCCAGCAGCCACACTAGCGCCTACAATGAGCAGTTCTTC,CASSHTSAYNEQFF
NA,NA,TRBV4-2,TRBJ1-5,TGTGCCAGCAGCCTTACGACTCGGGGCAATCAGCCCCAGCATTTT,CASSLTTRGNQPQHF
once,NA,TRBV4-3,TRBJ2-6,TGCGCCAGCAGCAGAACAGGAAACTCTGGGGCCAACGTCCTGACTTTC,CASSRTGNSGANVLTF
NA,NA,TRBV9,TRBJ2-5,TGTGCCAGCAGCCTCAGGGAGGCCCCAAAAGAGACCCAGTACTTC,CASSLREAPKETQYF
NA,TRBD1,TRBV4-1,TRBJ2-6,TGCGCCAGCAGCCCTGCAGGGGGCTCTGGGGCCAACGTCCTGACTTTC,CASSPAGGSGANVLTF
NA,NA,TRBV5-1,TRBJ2-3,TGCGCCAGCAGCTTGCTAGCGACAAGCACAGATACGCAGTATTTT,CASSLLATSTDTQYF
NA,TRBD1,TRBV6-6,TRBJ1-2,TGTGCCAGCAGCCGACGCGGGACAGACCTCTCGGGCTACACCTTC,CASSRRGTDLSGYTF
NA,NA,TRBV6-1,TRBJ2-3,TGTGCCAGCAATACCGGGGGGCTAGGCACAGATACGCAGTATTTT,CASNTGGLGTDTQYF
NA,TRBD2,TRBV5-1,TRBJ2-1,TGCGCCAGCAGCTACGGCGGGGGGTCGAATGAGCAGTTCTTC,CASSYGGGSNEQFF
NA,NA,TRBV7-9,TRBJ2-5,TGTGCCAGCAGTCTTTCCGGGGGTCTCGAGACCCAGTACTTC,CASSLSGGLETQYF
NA,TRBD2,TRBV5-4,TRBJ2-7,TGTGCCAGCAGCTTGCGCGGGAGGTCCAACGAGCAGTACTTC,CASSLRGRSNEQYF
once,NA,TRBV30,TRBJ1-1,TGTGCCTGGAGTGTTCCCAGAGGAGGTGAAGCTTTCTTT,CAWSVPRGGEAFF
NA,NA,TRBV7-9,TRBJ1-2,TGTGCCAGCAGCTTTGACGGGTCCCATTTTAGAGATGGCTACACCTTC,CASSFDGSHFRDGYTF
NA,TRBD1,TRBV29-1,TRBJ2-7,TGCAGCGGACAGGGGGCCTACGAGCAGTACTTC,CSGQGAYEQYF
NA,TRBD2,TRBV5-6,TRBJ2-1,TGTGCCAGCAGCCTTCCGGGACTAGCGGCTTACAATGAGCAGTTCTTC,CASSLPGLAAYNEQFF
NA,TRBD1,TRBV5-1,TRBJ2-1,TGCGCCAGCAGCTTGGGAGACAGGGTCAATGAGCAGTTCTTC,CASSLGDRVNEQFF
once,NA,TRBV5-4,TRBJ1-2,TGTGCCAGCAGCTTGGTTCCCGCTAACTATGGCTACACCTTC,CASSLVPANYGYTF
NA,NA,TRBV7-9,TRBJ1-3,TGTGCCAGCAGGCCAGGTGGTTTTGGAAACACCATATATTTT,CASRPGGFGNTIYF
NA,NA,TRBV6-6,TRBJ2-5,TGTGCCAGCAGTTACTCACGCAGAGAGACCCAGTACTTC,CASSYSRRETQYF
NA,NA,TRBV7-6,TRBJ2-7,TGTGCCAGCAGCTTATTTGGCGGTACCTACGAGCAGTACTTC,CASSLFGGTYEQYF
NA,TRBD1,TRBV5-6,TRBJ1-4,TGTGCCAGCACCTTCTTCCGGACAGGGGGATTTGCAACTAATGAAAAACTGTTTTTT,CASTFFRTGGFATNEKLFF
NA,NA,TRBV5-4,TRBJ1-1,TGTGCCAGCAGCTTGACAGGGACGAACACTGAAGCTTTCTTT,CASSLTGTNTEAFF
NA,NA,TRBV4-3,TRBJ2-1,TGCGCCAGCAGCCAAGCTACTTTCGATATCGGGTTTTACAATGAGCAGTTCTTC,CASSQATFDIGFYNEQFF
NA,NA,TRBV15,TRBJ1-5,TGTGCCACCAGCAGCGACAGACAGTATAGCAATCAGCCCCAGCATTTT,CATSSDRQYSNQPQHF
NA,NA,TRBV2,TRBJ1-3,TGTGCCAGCAGTGGTATGGGGCCGAACTCTGGAAACACCATATATTTT,CASSGMGPNSGNTIYF